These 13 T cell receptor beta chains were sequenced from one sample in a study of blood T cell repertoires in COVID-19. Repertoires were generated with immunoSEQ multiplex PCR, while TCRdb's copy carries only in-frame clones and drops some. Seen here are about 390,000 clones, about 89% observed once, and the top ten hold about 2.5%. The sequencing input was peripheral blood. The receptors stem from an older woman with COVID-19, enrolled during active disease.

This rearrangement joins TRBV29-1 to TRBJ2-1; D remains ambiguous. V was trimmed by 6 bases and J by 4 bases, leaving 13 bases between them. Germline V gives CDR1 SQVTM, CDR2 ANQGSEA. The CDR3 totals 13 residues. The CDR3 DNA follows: TGCAGCGTCGAAAACAGTGGGTACAATGAGCAGTTCTTC. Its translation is CSVENSGYNEQFF.

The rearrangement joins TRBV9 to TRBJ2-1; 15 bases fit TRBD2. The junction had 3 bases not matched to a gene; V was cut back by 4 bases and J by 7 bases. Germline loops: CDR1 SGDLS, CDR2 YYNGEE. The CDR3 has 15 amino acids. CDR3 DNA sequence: TGTGCCAGCAGCTCCGGGACTAGCGGGGGGAATGAGCAGTTCTTC. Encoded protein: CASSSGTSGGNEQFF.

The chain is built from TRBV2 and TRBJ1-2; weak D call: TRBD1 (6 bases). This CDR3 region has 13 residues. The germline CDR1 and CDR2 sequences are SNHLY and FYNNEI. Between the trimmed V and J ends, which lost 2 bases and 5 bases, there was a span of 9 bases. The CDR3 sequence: CASSEQGTYGYTF. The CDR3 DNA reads TGTGCCAGCAGTGAACAGGGGACGTATGGCTACACCTTC.

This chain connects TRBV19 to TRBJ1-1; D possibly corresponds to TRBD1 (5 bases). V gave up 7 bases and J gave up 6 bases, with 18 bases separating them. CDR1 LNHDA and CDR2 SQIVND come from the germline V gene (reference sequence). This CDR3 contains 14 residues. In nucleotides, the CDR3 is TGTGCCAGTACCCCGACAGCAGGTCCTGCTGAAGCTTTCTTT. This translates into CASTPTAGPAEAFF.

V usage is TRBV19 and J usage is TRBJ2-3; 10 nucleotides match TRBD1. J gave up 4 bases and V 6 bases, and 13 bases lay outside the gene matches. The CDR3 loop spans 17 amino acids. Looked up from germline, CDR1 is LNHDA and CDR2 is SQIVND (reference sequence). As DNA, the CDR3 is TGTGCCAGTAGGACATTTTACGGGACAGGGGCTTCAGATACGCAGTATTTT. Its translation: CASRTFYGTGASDTQYF.

The CDR3: CASSNHDSYGYTF. CDR3 nucleotides: TGTGCCAGCAGCAATCATGACAGCTATGGCTACACCTTC. The rearrangement uses TRBV7-9 and TRBJ1-2; D is perhaps TRBD1 (5 bases). This CDR3 spans 13 amino acids. Germline V lookup: CDR1 SEHNR, CDR2 FQNEAQ (reference sequence). The V gene lost 5 bases and the J gene lost 4 bases, with 11 bases spanning the gap.

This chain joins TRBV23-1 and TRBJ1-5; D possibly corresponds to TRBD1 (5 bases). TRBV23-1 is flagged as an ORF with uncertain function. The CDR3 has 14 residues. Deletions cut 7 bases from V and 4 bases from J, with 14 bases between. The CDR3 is CASIETELNQPQHF. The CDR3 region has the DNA TGCGCCAGCATCGAGACAGAGCTTAATCAGCCCCAGCATTTT.

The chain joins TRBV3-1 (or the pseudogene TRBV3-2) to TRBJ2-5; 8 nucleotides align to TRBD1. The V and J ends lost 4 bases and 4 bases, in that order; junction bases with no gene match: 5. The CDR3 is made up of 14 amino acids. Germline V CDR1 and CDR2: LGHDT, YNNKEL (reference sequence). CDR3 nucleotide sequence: TGTGCCAGCAGCCCAACAGGGGGGAGAGAGACCCAGTACTTC. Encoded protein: CASSPTGGRETQYF.

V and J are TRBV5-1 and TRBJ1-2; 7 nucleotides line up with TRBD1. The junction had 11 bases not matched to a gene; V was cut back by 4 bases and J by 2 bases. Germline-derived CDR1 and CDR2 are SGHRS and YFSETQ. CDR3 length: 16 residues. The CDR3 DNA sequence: TGCGCCAGCAGCGTTAACAGGGGCGTCGGAAACTATGGCTACACCTTC. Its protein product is CASSVNRGVGNYGYTF.

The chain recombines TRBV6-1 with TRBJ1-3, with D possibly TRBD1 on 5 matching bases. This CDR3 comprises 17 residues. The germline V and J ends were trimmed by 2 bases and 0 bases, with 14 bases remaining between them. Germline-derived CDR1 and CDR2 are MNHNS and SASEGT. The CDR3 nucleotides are TGTGCCAGCAGTGAACCCCGACAGAAGGGCTCTGGAAACACCATATATTTT. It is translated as CASSEPRQKGSGNTIYF.

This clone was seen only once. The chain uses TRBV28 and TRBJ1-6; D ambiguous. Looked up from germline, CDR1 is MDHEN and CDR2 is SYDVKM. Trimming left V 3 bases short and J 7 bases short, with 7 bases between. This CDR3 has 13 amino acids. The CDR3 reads CASSLAGNSPLHF. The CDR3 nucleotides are TGTGCCAGCAGTTTGGCGGGGAATTCACCCCTCCACTTT.

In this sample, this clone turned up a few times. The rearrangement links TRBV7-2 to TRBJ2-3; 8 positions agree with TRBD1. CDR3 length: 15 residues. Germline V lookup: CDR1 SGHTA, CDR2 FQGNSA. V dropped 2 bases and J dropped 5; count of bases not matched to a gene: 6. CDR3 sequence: CASSLKQGAVDTQYF. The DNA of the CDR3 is TGTGCCAGCAGCTTAAAGCAGGGGGCTGTAGATACGCAGTATTTT.

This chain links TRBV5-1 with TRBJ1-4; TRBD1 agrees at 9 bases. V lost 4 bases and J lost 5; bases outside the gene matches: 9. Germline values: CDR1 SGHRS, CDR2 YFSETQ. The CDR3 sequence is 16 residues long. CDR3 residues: CASSTQPGTGNEKLFF. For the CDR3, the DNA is TGCGCCAGCAGCACTCAACCTGGGACAGGGAATGAAAAACTGTTTTTT. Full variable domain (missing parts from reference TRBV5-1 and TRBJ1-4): KAGVTQTPRYLIKTRGQQVTLSCSPISGHRSVSWYQQTPGQGLQFLFEYFSETQRNKGNFPGRFSGRQFSNSRSEMNVSTLELGDSALYLCASSTQPGTGNEKLFFGSGTQLSVL.